A selection of T cell receptor beta chains follows, all from one sample in a study of blood T cell repertoires in COVID-19. Sequencing was performed with immunoSEQ multiplex PCR; in TCRdb, only in-frame clones are kept and a portion is missing. The data contain roughly 200,000 clones, about 81% of them singletons. The specimen was PBMCs or T cells enriched from blood (not recorded which). The receptors were gathered from a man in his forties who had recovered from COVID-19. The CDR3 runs from the conserved cysteine through the conserved F or W.

j_call	v_call	cdr3_aa
TRBJ1-3	TRBV7-2	CASSLETFSSGSSGNTIYF
TRBJ2-7	TRBV3-1/TRBV3-2	CASSGVAGSLPISYEQYF
TRBJ1-3	TRBV5-1	CASSFRTGDSGNTIYF
TRBJ2-6	TRBV3-1/TRBV3-2	CASSQFRPRAGANVLTF
TRBJ1-2	TRBV5-8	CASSSQDRVAYGYTF
TRBJ1-6	TRBV27	CASSLSNRNSPLHF
TRBJ2-1	TRBV24-1	CATTLNRTWSSYNEQFF
TRBJ2-6	TRBV5-1	CASSSRSGAISGANVLTF
TRBJ2-1	TRBV10-3	CAITSQGEAYNEQFF
TRBJ1-6	TRBV7-9	CASSPMGQGGSNSPLHF
TRBJ2-7	TRBV6-5	CASRMQGGPYEQYF
TRBJ2-5	TRBV7-2	CASSSQYQETQYF
TRBJ2-7	TRBV5-1	CASSSSGGTSMREQYF
TRBJ2-5	TRBV5-1	CASRLGVAASYQETQYF
TRBJ1-2	TRBV15	CATSRDVGGYGYTF
TRBJ1-2	TRBV7-9	CASSLARTGEALTYGYTF
TRBJ1-3	TRBV30	CAWSSSGNTIYF
TRBJ1-2	TRBV30	CAWSDPGQGYGYTF
TRBJ1-2	TRBV2	CASSVQWGGEGYTF
TRBJ2-1	TRBV14	CASSQDGRVSSYNEQFF
TRBJ2-3	TRBV7-6	CASSLGAGGADTQYF
TRBJ1-1	TRBV18	CASSERWGLDTEAFF
TRBJ1-4	TRBV18	CASSPRRGDGEKLFF
TRBJ2-3	TRBV9	CASTPVSQRGGTDTQYF
TRBJ1-2	TRBV11-2	CASSVSGGPYGYTF
TRBJ2-3	TRBV5-1	CASSPSTSGYTDTQYF
TRBJ1-1	TRBV2	CASSGVEGNTEAFF
TRBJ1-2	TRBV29-1	CSVEVRQDGYTF
TRBJ2-2	TRBV3-1/TRBV3-2	CASSQVRRTSGTGGELFF
TRBJ2-6	TRBV12-3/TRBV12-4	CASSYGANVLTF
TRBJ1-1	TRBV11-1	CASSLKVRTEAFF
TRBJ2-1	TRBV6-1	CASSGGGANTPYNEQFF
TRBJ2-5	TRBV11-2	CASSWTSGGETQYF
TRBJ1-2	TRBV29-1	CSVEDLGGFNYGYTF
TRBJ2-3	TRBV19	CASSMGLALSTDTQYF
TRBJ2-5	TRBV7-7	CASSLGLAGGYQETQYF
TRBJ1-1	TRBV7-9	CASSLQGIEAFF
TRBJ1-2	TRBV2	CASIGQAGYGYTF
TRBJ1-1	TRBV5-6	CASSLRGWGIPNTEAFF
TRBJ1-6	TRBV6-4	CASSEQGGYNSPLHF
TRBJ1-3	TRBV6-1	CASSGRDREAGNTIYF
TRBJ2-1	TRBV6-1	CASSEEGLGRYNEQFF
TRBJ2-1	TRBV5-4	CASSHPGLAHNEQFF
TRBJ2-1	TRBV5-1	CASSLARSSGTQNEQFF
TRBJ1-5	TRBV6-5	CASSSRDRGQPQHF
TRBJ1-5	TRBV6-2/TRBV6-3	CASSYLLAVNQPQHF
TRBJ1-1	TRBV4-1	CASSQSARGLNTEAFF
TRBJ2-3	TRBV7-2	CASSPRGIRTDTQYF
TRBJ1-2	TRBV6-1	CASSDFPRQGAYYGYTF
TRBJ1-3	TRBV18	CASSPDRERNTIYF
TRBJ2-1	TRBV5-4	CASSLGGDEQFF
TRBJ1-2	TRBV4-1	CASSQHQGQGVRGYTF
TRBJ2-5	TRBV29-1	CSVPGQGVGTQYF
TRBJ1-2	TRBV6-5	CASSLAGQIAGYTF
TRBJ2-3	TRBV6-1	CASSEEEAPGQGRDTQYF
TRBJ2-2	TRBV18	CASSRGTGNTGELFF
TRBJ1-1	TRBV6-5	CASSYWVRSTEAFF
TRBJ2-2	TRBV29-1	CSVTLAEARTGELFF
TRBJ2-7	TRBV7-2	CASSLSGTGSYEQYF
TRBJ2-3	TRBV27	CASSLQTGVSTDTQYF